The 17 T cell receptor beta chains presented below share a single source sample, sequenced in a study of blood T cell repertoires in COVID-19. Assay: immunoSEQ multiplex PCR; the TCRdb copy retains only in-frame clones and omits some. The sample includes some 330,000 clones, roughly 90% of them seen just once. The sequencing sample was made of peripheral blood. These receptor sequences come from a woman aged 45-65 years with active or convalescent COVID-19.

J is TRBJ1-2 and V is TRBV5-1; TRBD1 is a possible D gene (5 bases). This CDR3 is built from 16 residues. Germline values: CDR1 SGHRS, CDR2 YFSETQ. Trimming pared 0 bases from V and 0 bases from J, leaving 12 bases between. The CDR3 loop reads CASSLASQVSNYGYTF. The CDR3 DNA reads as TGCGCCAGCAGCTTGGCCTCACAGGTTTCTAACTATGGCTACACCTTC.

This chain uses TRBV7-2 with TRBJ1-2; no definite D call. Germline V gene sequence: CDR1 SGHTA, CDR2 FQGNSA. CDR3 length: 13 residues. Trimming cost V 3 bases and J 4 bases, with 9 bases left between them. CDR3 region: CASSFDGLYGYTF. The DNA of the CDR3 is TGTGCCAGCAGCTTCGACGGACTCTATGGCTACACCTTC.

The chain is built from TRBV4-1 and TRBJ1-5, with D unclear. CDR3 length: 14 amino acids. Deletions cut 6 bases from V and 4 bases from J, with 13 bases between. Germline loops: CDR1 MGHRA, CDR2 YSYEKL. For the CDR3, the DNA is TGCGCCAGCAGTCCCGACACCGGTAATCAGCCCCAGCATTTT. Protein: CASSPDTGNQPQHF.

CDR3 bases: TGTGCCAGCAGACCAAGGGGTAAGACCCAGTACTTC. Translating gives CASRPRGKTQYF. The rearrangement links TRBV28 to TRBJ2-5, with D tentatively TRBD1 (5 bases). Germline CDR1 reads MDHEN; CDR2 reads SYDVKM. Trimming pared 6 bases from V and 6 bases from J, leaving 11 bases between. The CDR3 extends over 12 amino acids.

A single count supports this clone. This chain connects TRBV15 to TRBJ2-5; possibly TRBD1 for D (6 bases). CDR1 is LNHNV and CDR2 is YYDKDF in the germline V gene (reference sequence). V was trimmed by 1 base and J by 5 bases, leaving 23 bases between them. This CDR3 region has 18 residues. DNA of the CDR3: TGTGCCACCAGCAGAGGGGCCTCACAAGGGACACTTTCGGAGACCCAGTACTTC. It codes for CATSRGASQGTLSETQYF.

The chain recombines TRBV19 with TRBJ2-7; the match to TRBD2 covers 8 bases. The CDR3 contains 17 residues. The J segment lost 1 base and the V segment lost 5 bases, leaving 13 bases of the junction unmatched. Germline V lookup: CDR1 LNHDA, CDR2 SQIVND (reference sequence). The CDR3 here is CASSARPGTSSSYEQYF. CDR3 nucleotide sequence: TGTGCCAGTAGTGCGCGCCCCGGGACTAGTTCTTCCTACGAGCAGTACTTC.

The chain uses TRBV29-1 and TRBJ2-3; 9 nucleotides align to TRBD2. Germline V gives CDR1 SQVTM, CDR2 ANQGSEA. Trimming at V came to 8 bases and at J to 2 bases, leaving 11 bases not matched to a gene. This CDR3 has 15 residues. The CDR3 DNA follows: TGCAGCACCATGGGTAGCGGGGGCAACACAGATACGCAGTATTTT. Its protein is CSTMGSGGNTDTQYF.

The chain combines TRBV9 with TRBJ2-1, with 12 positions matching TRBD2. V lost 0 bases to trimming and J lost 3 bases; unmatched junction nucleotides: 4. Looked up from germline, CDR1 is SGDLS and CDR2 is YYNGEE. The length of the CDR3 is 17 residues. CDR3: CASSVVASGRGYNEQFF. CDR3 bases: TGTGCCAGCAGCGTAGTGGCTAGCGGGAGGGGCTACAATGAGCAGTTCTTC.

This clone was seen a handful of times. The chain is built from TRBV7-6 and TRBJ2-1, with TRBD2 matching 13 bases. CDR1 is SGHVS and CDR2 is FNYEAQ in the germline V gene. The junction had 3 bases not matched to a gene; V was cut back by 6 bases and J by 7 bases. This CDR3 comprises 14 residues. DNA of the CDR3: TGTGCCAGCAGGGGGACTAGCGGGGTTAATGAGCAGTTCTTC. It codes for CASRGTSGVNEQFF.

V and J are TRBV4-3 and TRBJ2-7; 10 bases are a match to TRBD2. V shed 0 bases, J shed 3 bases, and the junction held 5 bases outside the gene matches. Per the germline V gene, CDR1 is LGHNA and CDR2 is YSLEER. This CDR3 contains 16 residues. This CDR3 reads CASSQDGTSVRYEQYF. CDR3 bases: TGCGCCAGCAGCCAAGATGGGACTAGCGTCCGCTACGAGCAGTACTTC.

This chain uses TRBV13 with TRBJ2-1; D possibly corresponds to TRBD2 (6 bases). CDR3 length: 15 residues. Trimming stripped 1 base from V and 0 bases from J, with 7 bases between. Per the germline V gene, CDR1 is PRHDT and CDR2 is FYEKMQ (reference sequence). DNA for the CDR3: TGTGCCAGCAGCTTAGCGGGAGTCTCCTACAATGAGCAGTTCTTC. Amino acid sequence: CASSLAGVSYNEQFF.

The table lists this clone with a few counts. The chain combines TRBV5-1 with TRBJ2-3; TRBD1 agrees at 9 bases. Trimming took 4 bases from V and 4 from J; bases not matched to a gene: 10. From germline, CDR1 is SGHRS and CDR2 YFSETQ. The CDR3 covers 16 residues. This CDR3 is CASSAGTGITSDTQYF. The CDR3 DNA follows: TGCGCCAGCAGCGCTGGGACAGGGATAACATCAGATACGCAGTATTTT. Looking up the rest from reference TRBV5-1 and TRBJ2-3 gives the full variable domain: KAGVTQTPRYLIKTRGQQVTLSCSPISGHRSVSWYQQTPGQGLQFLFEYFSETQRNKGNFPGRFSGRQFSNSRSEMNVSTLELGDSALYLCASSAGTGITSDTQYFGPGTRLTVL.

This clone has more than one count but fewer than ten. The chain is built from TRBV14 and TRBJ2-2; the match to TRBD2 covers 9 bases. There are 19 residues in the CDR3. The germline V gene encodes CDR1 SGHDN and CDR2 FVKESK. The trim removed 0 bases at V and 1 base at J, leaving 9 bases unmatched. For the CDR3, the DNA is TGTGCCAGCAGCCAAGATCGCGGTAGCGGGAGTCGGAACACCGGGGAGCTGTTTTTT. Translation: CASSQDRGSGSRNTGELFF.

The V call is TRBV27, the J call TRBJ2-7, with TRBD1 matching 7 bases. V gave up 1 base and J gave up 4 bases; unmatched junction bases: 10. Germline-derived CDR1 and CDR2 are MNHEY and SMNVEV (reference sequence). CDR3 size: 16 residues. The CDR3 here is CASSLLVSTGMYEQYF. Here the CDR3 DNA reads TGTGCCAGCAGTTTATTAGTCTCGACAGGGATGTACGAGCAGTACTTC.

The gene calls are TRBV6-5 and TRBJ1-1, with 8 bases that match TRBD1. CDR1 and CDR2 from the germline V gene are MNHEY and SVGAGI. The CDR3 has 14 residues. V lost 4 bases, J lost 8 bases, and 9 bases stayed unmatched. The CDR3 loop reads CASSFTAGTGEAFF. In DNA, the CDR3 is TGTGCCAGCAGTTTTACGGCTGGGACAGGAGAAGCTTTCTTT.

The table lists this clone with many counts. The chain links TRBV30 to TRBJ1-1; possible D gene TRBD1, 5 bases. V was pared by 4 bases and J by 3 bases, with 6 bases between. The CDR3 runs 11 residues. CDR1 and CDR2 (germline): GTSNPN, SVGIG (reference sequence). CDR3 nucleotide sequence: TGTGCCTGGAAAGGGGACACTGAAGCTTTCTTT. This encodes CAWKGDTEAFF.

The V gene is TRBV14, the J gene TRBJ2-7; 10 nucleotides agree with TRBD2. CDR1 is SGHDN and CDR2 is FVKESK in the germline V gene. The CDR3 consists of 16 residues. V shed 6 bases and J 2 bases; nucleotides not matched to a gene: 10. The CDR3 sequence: CASSRTSGDTAYEQYF. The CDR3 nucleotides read TGTGCCAGCAGTCGGACTAGCGGAGATACAGCCTACGAGCAGTACTTC. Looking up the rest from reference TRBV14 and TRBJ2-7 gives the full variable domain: EAGVTQFPSHSVIEKGQTVTLRCDPISGHDNLYWYRRVMGKEIKFLLHFVKESKQDESGMPNNRFLAERTGGTYSTLKVQPAELEDSGVYFCASSRTSGDTAYEQYFGPGTRLTVT.